The T cell receptor (beta chain) described here comes from a study of shared clonotypes between healthy human individuals. Sequencing was performed with immunoSEQ multiplex PCR; in TCRdb, only in-frame clones are kept and a portion is missing. Here the sample spans 550,000 to 700,000 clones, 73% being singletons. Germline-derived CDR1 and CDR2 are SNHLY and FYNNEI. V lost 7 bases and J 6 bases, leaving 18 bases between the germline ends. The CDR3 contains 14 residues. The chain is built from TRBV2 and TRBJ1-1, with D perhaps matching TRBD1 (5 bases). This TCR was recovered from a young woman in good health. The sample comprised memory CD4+ T cells sorted from blood. Documented subset: CD45RA-negative fraction. The CDR3 region has the DNA TGTGCCAGCACCGGGACTTACGAGGGCGCTGAAGCTTTCTTT. It translates to CASTGTYEGAEAFF.